This T cell receptor beta chain was recorded in a study of human T cells and chemical hapten exposure. Study observations and caveats: It should be noted that donors had alopecia, so their immune response may differ from healthy people's.

Noted time point: patch test 3, about 24 weeks after DPC sensitization. Noted treatment: therapeutic diphenylcyclopropenone sensitization with weekly scalp DPC. In germline, CDR1 is WSHSY, CDR2 SAAADI. V lost 8 bases, J lost 5 bases, and 9 bases stayed unmatched. The CDR3 is made up of 15 amino acids. Turning to this clonotype: Its antigen is not identified.

TCRdb used MiXCR to reprocess the RACE reads, holding one entry per CDR3 protein. The sample has about 52,000 distinct CDR3 sequences; 9.9% are singletons. This TCR came from a middle-aged woman with alopecia areata. Some clones in this sample may be carry-over from other donors' samples. The material sequenced was whole blood, taken in connection with sensitization to the hapten diphenylcyclopropenone (DPC). The chain links TRBV10-2 to TRBJ2-2; 9 bases align to TRBD1. The CDR3 here is CASFPGTGSTGELFF. CDR3 coding DNA: TGCGCCAGCTTCCCCGGGACAGGGTCTACCGGGGAGCTGTTTTTT.